The 2 T cell receptor beta chains below were found in one sample sequenced in a study of OX40 agonist ivuxolimab in advanced cancers. Library prep was done by the immunoSEQ multiplex PCR assay. The table was pulled from immuneACCESS by TCRdb, which kept in-frame rearrangements only. Such tables lose some clones; where checked, under half of the loss comes from unresolved V genes, and the rest has no known cause. The sample table records approximately 65,000 clones; roughly 82% of these occur just once. 11% of the sample belongs to the ten largest clones. Sequenced here: CD4+ or CD8+ T cells sorted from blood, sampled in a trial of the OX40 agonist ivuxolimab. Receptors originate from an adult with an advanced solid tumor such as melanoma, head and neck, liver or kidney cancer.

This clone was counted at least ten times. The chain carries TRBV30 and TRBJ1-2; the match to TRBD1 covers 8 bases. The ends lost 5 bases at V and 6 bases at J; junction bases unmatched: 11. The length of the CDR3 is 14 residues. Germline-derived CDR1 and CDR2 are GTSNPN and SVGIG (reference sequence). The CDR3 region has the DNA TGTGCCTGGCACATAGGGACAGGTCAGAATGGCTACACCTTC. Its protein product is CAWHIGTGQNGYTF.

The V and J genes are TRBV4-2 and TRBJ2-5; 7 bases are shared with TRBD2. The CDR3 extends over 14 amino acids. The germline V gene has CDR1 LGHNA and CDR2 YNFKEQ. Trimming took 3 bases from V and 0 from J; bases not matched to a gene: 1. The CDR3 reads CASSQGGYQETQYF. DNA for the CDR3: TGTGCCAGCAGCCAGGGGGGGTACCAAGAGACCCAGTACTTC.